This T cell receptor beta chain was recovered during a study of T cell responses to AZD1222 COVID-19 vaccine. Whole-study results and caveats: The peak T cell response came first, and repertoires were sampled only after it. Spike-specific TCRs gained breadth and depth after people received two AZD1222 doses. Just a handful of AZD1222 recipients were seropositive at baseline. Among the donors, most were white British and more were female, and clonal diversity was possibly underestimated.

This clone appeared a single time. Its antigen is not known. TCRdb's table, derived via immunoSEQ multiplex PCR, lists solely in-frame clones and lacks some. The sample holds 200,000 to 250,000 clones, roughly 94% seen once. This CDR3 comprises 15 residues. With 1 base removed from V and 1 base from J, the gap between germline ends came to 10 bases. Germline CDR1 SEHNR, CDR2 FQNEAQ (reference sequence). The clonotype comes from an adult who received the MenACWY meningococcal vaccine as a control. Source: peripheral blood, taken 28 days after the second dose of the MenACWY control vaccine. The rearrangement links TRBV7-9 to TRBJ1-1; D uncertain. The CDR3 reads CASSLVAGRNTEAFF. CDR3 sequence (DNA): TGTGCCAGCAGCTTAGTAGCGGGCCGGAACACTGAAGCTTTCTTT.